One sample yielded the 19 T cell receptor beta chains listed below, sequenced in a study of HIV-infected patients and healthy controls. No cell fractionation was done, so the repertoire covers all unsorted peripheral blood T cells. Alpha and beta constant-region primers primed reverse transcription of approximately 500 ng RNA. Alpha and beta chain libraries were made separately by chain-specific third strand synthesis with multiplexing indices. TCRdb used MiXCR to reprocess the 5' RACE reads, holding one entry per CDR3 protein. The sample records roughly 13,000 distinct CDR3 sequences, about a tenth being singletons. Sequenced material: blood. All receptors come from an adult in good health.

This clonotype was observed at least ten times. The chain recombines TRBV5-1 with TRBJ1-1; D is ambiguous. The CDR3 has 14 residues. Germline-derived CDR1 and CDR2 are SGHRS and YFSETQ. The ends were cut back, 3 bases at V and 2 bases at J, with 11 bases in the middle. The CDR3 reads CASSYQTENTEAFF. CDR3 nucleotides: TGCGCCAGCAGCTACCAGACGGAAAACACTGAAGCTTTCTTT.

This clonotype is labeled as medium-sized (0.01 to 0.1%). V gene TRBV3-1 combines with J gene TRBJ2-3; the D is unclear. Germline CDR1 and CDR2: LGHDT and YNNKEL (reference sequence). The CDR3 runs to 15 residues. V gave up 4 bases and J gave up 6 bases, with 17 bases separating them. The DNA for the CDR3 is TGTGCCAGCAGCCTTATAGGTCCCGAGTCCGATACGCAGTATTTT. This sequence encodes CASSLIGPESDTQYF.

This clonotype was counted only a few times. V usage is TRBV9 and J usage is TRBJ2-7; 8 bases align to TRBD1. CDR3 size: 19 residues. Unmatched junction bases numbered 19, after V lost 2 bases and J lost 3 bases. CDR1 SGDLS and CDR2 YYNGEE come from the germline V gene. CDR3 sequence: CASSVSSFRGTGGDYEQYF. In nucleotides, the CDR3 is TGTGCCAGCAGCGTCAGTTCGTTCCGAGGGACAGGTGGGGACTACGAGCAGTACTTC.

This clonotype was observed many times. This chain connects TRBV6-5 to TRBJ1-2, with TRBD1 identical over 9 bases. V trimming: 6 bases; J trimming: 7 bases; junction bases outside the gene matches: 9. The germline V gene has CDR1 MNHEY and CDR2 SVGAGI. The CDR3 has 14 residues. CDR3 bases: TGTGCCAGCAGCCCCGGACAGGGGAGATCTGGCTACACCTTC. It specifies CASSPGQGRSGYTF.

The genes are TRBV6-2 or TRBV6-3 and TRBJ2-3; TRBD2 aligns across 7 bases. This CDR3 is 15 amino acids long. Germline loops: CDR1 MNHEY, CDR2 SVGEGT. Trimming at V came to 0 bases and at J to 0 bases, leaving 0 bases not matched to a gene. The CDR3 region is CASSYSSGSTDTQYF. In DNA form, the CDR3 reads TGTGCCAGCAGTTACTCTAGCGGGAGCACAGATACGCAGTATTTT.

This clonotype was counted ten times or more. The chain recombines TRBV29-1 with TRBJ2-3; weak D call: TRBD2 (7 bases). The CDR3 has 15 amino acids. The ends were cut back, 2 bases at V and 2 bases at J, with 14 bases in the middle. The germline gives CDR1 SQVTM, CDR2 ANQGSEA. CDR3 in DNA: TGCAGCGTTGAAAATAGGGGGGGCTCCACAGATACGCAGTATTTT. The encoded protein is CSVENRGGSTDTQYF.

This clonotype was picked up a small number of times. The chain employs TRBV6-1 and TRBJ2-6, with D uncertain. The CDR3 is 15 amino acids. Between the trimmed V and J ends, which lost 1 base and 2 bases, there was a span of 6 bases. The germline V gene has CDR1 MNHNS and CDR2 SASEGT. This chain's CDR3 is CASSEGGAGANVLTF. The CDR3 DNA is TGTGCCAGCAGTGAAGGGGGTGCTGGGGCCAACGTCCTGACTTTC.

This clonotype is categorized as medium-sized. This chain connects TRBV7-9 to TRBJ2-7; no firm D call. Germline V CDR1 and CDR2: SEHNR, FQNEAQ (reference sequence). The CDR3 has 15 amino acids. The V and J ends lost 5 bases and 0 bases respectively, with 14 bases between them. The CDR3, as DNA: TGTGCCAGCAGCCCGAGACGAACGAGCTCCTACGAGCAGTACTTC. The encoded protein is CASSPRRTSSYEQYF. Combining the CDR3 with reference TRBV7-9 and TRBJ2-7 gives the whole variable domain DTGVSQNPRHKITKRGQNVTFRCDPISEHNRLYWYRQTLGQGPEFLTYFQNEAQLEKSRLLSDRFSAERPKGSFSTLEIQRTEQGDSAMYLCASSPRRTSSYEQYFGPGTRLTVT.

Within the sample, this clonotype is medium-sized. The chain carries TRBV5-5 and TRBJ2-3; the D gene is possibly TRBD1 (6 bases). Germline CDR1 is SGHKS and CDR2 is YYEKEE (reference sequence). The CDR3 runs 15 residues. V gave up 1 base and J gave up 2 bases, with 11 bases separating them. In nucleotides, the CDR3 is TGTGCCAGCAGCTTGCTGGACAGAATCACAGATACGCAGTATTTT. Translated, it gives CASSLLDRITDTQYF.

By its share, this clonotype is medium-sized. The J gene is TRBJ1-1, the V gene TRBV6-6, with a tentative D call TRBD1 (6 bases). The CDR3 consists of 14 residues. V was trimmed by 6 bases and J by 0 bases, leaving 11 bases between them. Germline V gene data show CDR1 as MNHNY and CDR2 as SVGAGI (reference sequence). Written as DNA, the CDR3 is TGTGCCAGCAGCCAGGGGTCTCTGAACACTGAAGCTTTCTTT. Encoded protein: CASSQGSLNTEAFF.

By share, this clonotype counts as medium-sized. V is TRBV7-9 and J is TRBJ1-4; D might be TRBD1 (6 bases). The CDR3 has 14 amino acids. Germline V lookup: CDR1 SEHNR, CDR2 FQNEAQ (reference sequence). With 5 bases removed from V and 0 bases from J, the gap between germline ends came to 7 bases. The CDR3: CASSRTATNEKLFF. The CDR3 DNA reads TGTGCCAGCAGCCGGACAGCAACTAATGAAAAACTGTTTTTT.

By its share, this clonotype is medium-sized. The chain links TRBV30 to TRBJ2-1; perhaps TRBD2 as D (6 bases). This CDR3 contains 13 residues. The ends were cut back, 0 bases at V and 9 bases at J, with 12 bases in the middle. Germline CDR1 and CDR2: GTSNPN and SVGIG (reference sequence). The DNA of the CDR3 is TGTGCCTGGAGTGTTGGAGGGAGCGGTGAGCAGTTCTTC. Amino acids: CAWSVGGSGEQFF. Supplemented by reference TRBV30 and TRBJ2-1, the full variable domain reads SQTIHQWPATLVQPVGSPLSLECTVEGTSNPNLYWYRQAAGRGLQLLFYSVGIGQISSEVPQNLSASRPQDRQFILSSKKLLLSDSGFYLCAWSVGGSGEQFFGPGTRLTVL.

In its sample, this clonotype is medium-sized. CDR3 in DNA: TGCAGTGCCTATCTGTGGGGACTAGCGGGGGTATTCCAAGAGACCCAGTACTTC. It encodes CSAYLWGLAGVFQETQYF. This chain connects TRBV20-1 to TRBJ2-5, with 14 nucleotides matching TRBD2. CDR3 length: 18 residues. The V and J ends lost 6 bases and 1 base, in that order; junction bases with no gene match: 13. The germline gives CDR1 DFQATT, CDR2 SNEGSKA (reference sequence).

This clonotype was counted only a few times. The chain couples TRBV5-6 to TRBJ2-7; D may be TRBD1 (5 bases). The V gene lost 4 bases and the J gene lost 1 base, with 9 bases spanning the gap. Looked up from germline, CDR1 is SGHDT and CDR2 is YYEEEE. The CDR3 covers 13 residues. CDR3 DNA sequence: TGTGCCAGCAGCCCGGACACGTCCTACGAGCAGTACTTC. This encodes CASSPDTSYEQYF.

This clonotype was detected many times. CDR3 protein: CATQDGEKLFF. CDR3 in DNA: TGCGCCACCCAGGACGGAGAAAAACTGTTTTTT. The chain combines TRBV4-1 with TRBJ1-4; no firm D call. The V gene lost 10 bases and the J gene lost 8 bases, with 11 bases spanning the gap. The CDR3 runs 11 residues. Germline V gives CDR1 MGHRA, CDR2 YSYEKL.

There are a few counts of this clonotype. CDR3 residues: CSVDQETQYF. The CDR3 coding sequence is TGCAGCGTTGACCAAGAGACCCAGTACTTC. The rearrangement links TRBV29-1 to TRBJ2-5; D call uncertain. The CDR3 is made up of 10 amino acids. The V end lost 3 bases, the J end lost 1 base, and 0 bases lay between the germline ends. Germline CDR1 is SQVTM and CDR2 is ANQGSEA.

By frequency in the sample, this clonotype is medium-sized. This chain links TRBV20-1 with TRBJ2-7, with D possibly matching TRBD2 (6 bases). Trimming removed 0 bases from V and 1 base from J, with 13 bases in between. Germline V gives CDR1 DFQATT, CDR2 SNEGSKA (reference sequence). This CDR3 contains 15 residues. As DNA, the CDR3 is TGCAGTGCTAGAGATTCGGGGGAGATTTCCTACGAGCAGTACTTC. It translates to CSARDSGEISYEQYF.

This chain uses TRBV5-6 with TRBJ1-1; tentative D call: TRBD1 (6 bases). V lost 0 bases to trimming and J lost 1 base, with 10 bases between them. This CDR3 region has 15 residues. Germline loops: CDR1 SGHDT, CDR2 YYEEEE. The CDR3 loop reads CASSLGGGRNTEAFF. CDR3 in DNA: TGTGCCAGCAGCTTGGGTGGGGGCCGGAACACTGAAGCTTTCTTT.

This clonotype occurred many times. This chain connects TRBV24-1 to TRBJ1-1; D remains ambiguous. V lost 6 bases, J lost 2 bases, and 6 bases lay in between. Germline CDR1 is KGHDR and CDR2 is SFDVKD. The CDR3 length is 12 residues. CDR3: CATSIGNTEAFF. In nucleotides, the CDR3 is TGTGCCACCAGTATCGGTAACACTGAAGCTTTCTTT.